The rows below give T cell receptor beta chains drawn from one sample of a study of blood T cell repertoires in COVID-19. The repertoire was sequenced with immunoSEQ multiplex PCR; TCRdb's copy has only in-frame clones and lacks some. The sample records roughly 160,000 clones, around 83% being singletons. Sequenced input: peripheral blood. These receptors all stem from a woman aged 70 to 79 who had recovered from COVID-19. CDR3s include the opening cysteine and the closing phenylalanine or tryptophan. The D gene is left open where the match is weak. Only part of the rows carry a size: once, few, many, or a class if the clone is expanded.

clone_size,j_call,d_call,v_call,cdr3_length,cdr3_nt,cdr3_aa
NA,TRBJ1-2,NA,TRBV10-3,13,TGTGCCACCCATGACGGGGGGGCGGGAGGCTACACCTTC,CATHDGGAGGYTF
NA,TRBJ1-2,NA,TRBV3-1/TRBV3-2,12,TGTGCCAGCGGAGGGGTGTACTATGGCTACACCTTC,CASGGVYYGYTF
NA,TRBJ2-1,TRBD2,TRBV30,14,TGTGCCTGGAGTGTGGGACTAGCGGACGATGAGCAGTTCTTC,CAWSVGLADDEQFF
NA,TRBJ2-6,NA,TRBV11-3,16,TGTGCCAGCAGCTTAGATCGCGGCTCTGGGGCCAACGTCCTGACTTTC,CASSLDRGSGANVLTF
NA,TRBJ2-7,NA,TRBV30,15,TGTGCCTGGAGTTTCCTCGGGACACTCTCCTACGAGCAGTACTTC,CAWSFLGTLSYEQYF
NA,TRBJ2-1,NA,TRBV11-2,16,TGTGCCAGCAGCCCTCTTGGGCGAAGCTCCTACAATGAGCAGTTCTTC,CASSPLGRSSYNEQFF
once,TRBJ2-2,TRBD1,TRBV9,14,TGTGCCAGCGGGAAGACAGGGTTCACCGGGGAGCTGTTTTTT,CASGKTGFTGELFF
once,TRBJ2-1,TRBD1,TRBV6-5,15,TGTGCCAGCACCCCAGAGGGGGCTCAGTACAATGAGCAGTTCTTC,CASTPEGAQYNEQFF
NA,TRBJ2-3,NA,TRBV6-5,14,TGTGCCAGCACCCCTGGTGGGCTCACAGATACGCAGTATTTT,CASTPGGLTDTQYF
once,TRBJ2-5,TRBD1,TRBV28,19,TGTGCCAGCAGTTTATCCCCCGGGACAGGGGGAGGCAAAGGAGAGACCCAGTACTTC,CASSLSPGTGGGKGETQYF
NA,TRBJ2-3,NA,TRBV7-3,14,TGTGCCAGCAGCTTAGTTGGCTCCACAGATACGCAGTATTTT,CASSLVGSTDTQYF
NA,TRBJ2-5,NA,TRBV30,13,TGTGCCTGGAGTGTACCGGCCGGCGGGACCCAGTACTTC,CAWSVPAGGTQYF
NA,TRBJ2-7,NA,TRBV19,13,TGTGCCAGTAGAGGCAGGGGAGCCTACGAGCAGTACTTC,CASRGRGAYEQYF
NA,TRBJ2-6,NA,TRBV6-5,12,TGTGCCAGCACCTCTCGGGCCAACGTCCTGACTTTC,CASTSRANVLTF
NA,TRBJ1-6,NA,TRBV30,14,TGTGCCTGGAGTGGTCAGACGGGGATTTCACCCCTCCACTTT,CAWSGQTGISPLHF
NA,TRBJ2-5,NA,TRBV6-5,14,TGTGCCAGCAGTTACGACCTAGCTCGGGAGACCCAGTACTTC,CASSYDLARETQYF
NA,TRBJ2-7,TRBD1,TRBV16,16,TGTGCCAGCAGCCATCCAACGGGACAGGGTTCTCACGAGCAGTACTTC,CASSHPTGQGSHEQYF
NA,TRBJ2-1,TRBD2,TRBV4-2,16,TGTGCCAGCAGCCAAGGTACCCGGGAGGAAAAAAATGAGCAGTTCTTC,CASSQGTREEKNEQFF
NA,TRBJ1-6,NA,TRBV28,15,TGTGCCAGCACCGTGACAGGACGGAGAAATTCACCCCTCCACTTT,CASTVTGRRNSPLHF
NA,TRBJ1-2,NA,TRBV7-8,14,TGTGCCAGCAGCTCAACAGGGCAAGGGTATGGCTACACCTTC,CASSSTGQGYGYTF
NA,TRBJ2-2,NA,TRBV30,11,TGTGCCTGGAGTGTCGGCGGGGAGCTGTTTTTT,CAWSVGGELFF
NA,TRBJ2-3,NA,TRBV5-1,15,TGCGCCAGCAGCTTTAACGGGGTACTCACAGATACGCAGTATTTT,CASSFNGVLTDTQYF
NA,TRBJ2-5,TRBD2,TRBV5-1,13,TGCGCCAGCCGGGGAGGGGACGGGGAGACCCAGTACTTC,CASRGGDGETQYF
NA,TRBJ1-5,TRBD1,TRBV20-1,16,TGCAGTGCTAGTTTCGGGACAGGGTATAGCAATCAGCCCCAGCATTTT,CSASFGTGYSNQPQHF
NA,TRBJ1-5,NA,TRBV28,15,TGTGCCAGCAGTCCCCAGACAGCGGGGGGGAAAACCCAGCATTTT,CASSPQTAGGKTQHF
NA,TRBJ2-3,NA,TRBV15,19,TGTGCCACCAGCAGAGAGCGCTTCGGCGGGGGCCCTAGCACAGATACGCAGTATTTT,CATSRERFGGGPSTDTQYF
NA,TRBJ2-7,NA,TRBV5-6,15,TGTGCCACCACCCTAGGGGGACGAAGCTCCTACGAGCAGTACTTC,CATTLGGRSSYEQYF
NA,TRBJ2-5,TRBD2,TRBV19,19,TGTGCCAGTAGTATATCCCCGACTAGCGGGAGGGTGTTCGGTGAGGCCCAGTACTTC,CASSISPTSGRVFGEAQYF
once,TRBJ2-7,NA,TRBV12-3/TRBV12-4,12,TGTGCCAGCAGTTCAGGTCACTACGAGCAGTACTTC,CASSSGHYEQYF
NA,TRBJ2-7,TRBD2,TRBV5-4,15,TGTGCCAGCAGCCCTTGGGGCGGGGGGGCTCGGGAGCAGTACTTC,CASSPWGGGAREQYF
NA,TRBJ1-2,TRBD1,TRBV5-1,15,TGCGCCAGCAGCCCCCGGACAGGGGGGGACTATGGCTACACCTTC,CASSPRTGGDYGYTF
NA,TRBJ1-5,NA,TRBV18,16,TGTGCCAGCTCACTCGGGACACCGACTCTCAATCAGCCCCAGCATTTT,CASSLGTPTLNQPQHF
NA,TRBJ2-6,NA,TRBV18,18,TGTGCCAGCTCACCAGGGGCAGACCGGGCCTCTGGGGCCAACGTCCTGACTTTC,CASSPGADRASGANVLTF
NA,TRBJ1-1,NA,TRBV5-5,12,TGTGCCAGCAGCTTGGCCCCGCCGGGGACTTTCTTT,CASSLAPPGTFF
NA,TRBJ1-5,TRBD1,TRBV6-5,15,TGTGCCAGCAGTCCACGACAGGGGGATAATCAGCCCCAGCATTTT,CASSPRQGDNQPQHF
NA,TRBJ2-7,TRBD2,TRBV10-3,15,TGTGCCATCAGTGAGTCGAGTAGCGGGAGTTACGAGCAGTACTTC,CAISESSSGSYEQYF
NA,TRBJ2-7,TRBD1,TRBV4-1,15,TGCGCCAGCAGCCAAGGACAGGGGGCGCGGGTCGAGCAGTACTTC,CASSQGQGARVEQYF
NA,TRBJ2-7,TRBD2,TRBV30,16,TGTGCCTGGAGCTGGAGCGGGGGGGGATCCCTCTACGAGCAGTACTTC,CAWSWSGGGSLYEQYF
NA,TRBJ2-5,NA,TRBV14,12,TGTGCCAGCAGCCTAGCGGCAGAGACCCAGTACTTC,CASSLAAETQYF
NA,TRBJ2-5,NA,TRBV18,17,TGTGCCAGCTCACCAGGAAGGAGTTTCTCAGGGCAAGAGACCCAGTACTTC,CASSPGRSFSGQETQYF
NA,TRBJ2-5,TRBD2,TRBV10-2,15,TGCGCCAGCAGCTGGACTAGCCCAACCCAAGAGACCCAGTACTTC,CASSWTSPTQETQYF
NA,TRBJ2-1,TRBD2,TRBV10-3,14,TGTGCCACCGAAAGCGGGAGGGCCGGGAATGAGCAGTTCTTC,CATESGRAGNEQFF
NA,TRBJ1-1,TRBD1,TRBV5-4,16,TGTGCCAGCAGCCCCCGGACAGGGGGCCTGAACACTGAAGCTTTCTTT,CASSPRTGGLNTEAFF
NA,TRBJ2-5,NA,TRBV28,13,TGTGCCAGCAGAGCCCAGGACCAAGAGACCCAGTACTTC,CASRAQDQETQYF
NA,TRBJ2-5,NA,TRBV12-5,14,TGTGCTAGTGCCCTGCGGGGCCAACAAGAGACCCAGTACTTC,CASALRGQQETQYF
few,TRBJ2-2,NA,TRBV2,16,TGTGCCAGCAGTGAGGGGGTTGGGCTAGCGATGTGGGAGCTGTTTTTT,CASSEGVGLAMWELFF
NA,TRBJ1-1,NA,TRBV4-1,14,TGCGCCAGCAGCCAAGGGCCCGCGGGGGGTGAAGCTTTCTTT,CASSQGPAGGEAFF
NA,TRBJ2-3,TRBD2,TRBV7-3,17,TGTGCCAGCAGCTTATTCGGCGGGCGGGAGGGGACAGATACGCAGTATTTT,CASSLFGGREGTDTQYF